The source of this TCR beta chain is a study of blood T cells in healthy people across ages. Combining a sample-barcoded 5' primer with a J-beta primer mix, a second PCR ran for 7 to 11 cycles. TCRdb ran MiXCR on the 5' RACE reads and lists one entry per CDR3 protein. This table holds hundreds of thousands of distinct CDR3 sequences, roughly 50% found once. This clonotype was counted a few times. The CDR3 runs 14 residues. The germline V gene encodes CDR1 SGDLS and CDR2 YYNGEE. The source of this sequence is a man aged 25-45 years in good health. This chain links TRBV9 with TRBJ2-5; possibly TRBD2 for D (6 bases). The DNA end is more similar to TRBJ2-7, so the J call may be wrong. The specimen was blood. The CDR3 DNA is TGTGCCAGCAGCATGGGACTCCTCGGCGGCGAGCAGTACTTC. Protein product: CASSMGLLGGEQYF.